The rows below give T cell receptor beta chains drawn from one sample of a study of blood T cell repertoires in COVID-19. TCRdb's copy holds only in-frame clones and misses some; the assay was immunoSEQ multiplex PCR. There are some 42,000 clones in the sample; about 90% occur only once, and under 9.5% lies in the top ten. Sequenced: peripheral blood. These receptors were obtained from a man between 45 and 60 years old with active COVID-19. Each CDR3 is given with its conserved first and last residue. The D gene is left open where the match is weak. Not every row has a clone size; where given, it reads once, few, many or a size class.

clone_size: -; v_call: TRBV19; j_call: TRBJ1-2; d_call: -; cdr3_nt: TGTGCCAGTAGTATGGATCATTCGGGAGGCTACACCTTC; cdr3_aa: CASSMDHSGGYTF
clone_size: -; v_call: TRBV19; j_call: TRBJ1-2; d_call: -; cdr3_nt: TGTGCCAGTAGTACCCCCGGGAGGGGAGATAACTATGGCTACACCTTC; cdr3_aa: CASSTPGRGDNYGYTF
clone_size: -; v_call: TRBV3-1/TRBV3-2; j_call: TRBJ2-7; d_call: -; cdr3_nt: TGTGCCAGCAGCCAAGAAAGTATGTCAAGGAGCTCCTACGAGCAGTACTTC; cdr3_aa: CASSQESMSRSSYEQYF
clone_size: few; v_call: TRBV5-1; j_call: TRBJ2-1; d_call: TRBD2; cdr3_nt: TGCGCCAGCAGCTTGAACGTTGGCGGGAGCTCCTACAATGAGCAGTTCTTC; cdr3_aa: CASSLNVGGSSYNEQFF
clone_size: -; v_call: TRBV28; j_call: TRBJ2-7; d_call: -; cdr3_nt: TGTGCCAGCAGTTTGACAGTCTACGAGCAGTACTTC; cdr3_aa: CASSLTVYEQYF
clone_size: -; v_call: TRBV25-1; j_call: TRBJ2-7; d_call: TRBD1; cdr3_nt: TGTGCCAGCAGTCCGACCGGGACAGGGGGCTCCTACGAGCAGTACTTC; cdr3_aa: CASSPTGTGGSYEQYF
clone_size: -; v_call: TRBV27; j_call: TRBJ2-1; d_call: -; cdr3_nt: -; cdr3_aa: CASSLAQASYNEQFF
clone_size: -; v_call: TRBV5-5; j_call: TRBJ1-1; d_call: -; cdr3_nt: TGTGCCAGCAGCTTCAACGGTCCCCCTGTAGCTTTCTTT; cdr3_aa: CASSFNGPPVAFF
clone_size: -; v_call: TRBV2; j_call: TRBJ2-1; d_call: TRBD2; cdr3_nt: TGTGCCAGCAGTGAAGGTCTAGCGGGAGTGGATGAGCAGTTCTTC; cdr3_aa: CASSEGLAGVDEQFF
clone_size: few; v_call: TRBV6-5; j_call: TRBJ1-6; d_call: -; cdr3_nt: TGTGCCAGCTCAGAACGGGGTCTCCGTTCACCCCTCCACTTT; cdr3_aa: CASSERGLRSPLHF
clone_size: once; v_call: TRBV15; j_call: TRBJ1-2; d_call: TRBD1; cdr3_nt: TGTGCCACCAGCAGAGATATAGGACAGGGGGGCTACACCTTC; cdr3_aa: CATSRDIGQGGYTF
clone_size: -; v_call: TRBV11-2; j_call: TRBJ2-7; d_call: -; cdr3_nt: TGTGCCAGCAGCTTAGATCGGGATCACGAGCAGTACTTC; cdr3_aa: CASSLDRDHEQYF
clone_size: -; v_call: TRBV3-1/TRBV3-2; j_call: TRBJ2-7; d_call: -; cdr3_nt: TGTGCCAGCAGCGGACAGATAGGGGAGCAGTACTTC; cdr3_aa: CASSGQIGEQYF
clone_size: -; v_call: TRBV28; j_call: TRBJ2-5; d_call: TRBD2; cdr3_nt: TGTGCCAGCAGTACGGGGACTAGCGTCCTCCTCCAGCAGACCCAGTACTTC; cdr3_aa: CASSTGTSVLLQQTQYF
clone_size: -; v_call: TRBV2; j_call: TRBJ1-1; d_call: TRBD1; cdr3_nt: TGTGCCAGCAGTGACCTCAGACAGGGGAACATGAACACTGAAGCTTTCTTT; cdr3_aa: CASSDLRQGNMNTEAFF
clone_size: -; v_call: TRBV18; j_call: TRBJ2-7; d_call: TRBD2; cdr3_nt: TGTGCCAGCTCTGTTAGCGGGGCAACCTACGAGCAGTACTTC; cdr3_aa: CASSVSGATYEQYF
clone_size: -; v_call: TRBV7-6; j_call: TRBJ1-3; d_call: TRBD1; cdr3_nt: TGTGCCAGCAGCTTTGGACAGGGCGGTCTTGGAAACACCATATATTTT; cdr3_aa: CASSFGQGGLGNTIYF
clone_size: -; v_call: TRBV9; j_call: TRBJ2-2; d_call: TRBD2; cdr3_nt: TGTGCCAGCAGCGTAGACGGGAGGGGTAACGGGGAGCTGTTTTTT; cdr3_aa: CASSVDGRGNGELFF
clone_size: -; v_call: TRBV6-5; j_call: TRBJ1-4; d_call: TRBD1; cdr3_nt: TGTGCCAGCAGTCCCGGGACAGGGCATAATGAAAAACTGTTTTTT; cdr3_aa: CASSPGTGHNEKLFF
clone_size: -; v_call: TRBV10-3; j_call: TRBJ1-1; d_call: -; cdr3_nt: TGTGCCATCAGTCAGACCGTTAGGGGCCGCATGGATTTCTTT; cdr3_aa: CAISQTVRGRMDFF
clone_size: -; v_call: TRBV13; j_call: TRBJ1-2; d_call: -; cdr3_nt: TGTGCCAGCAGCCCAGGGGTCACGACGAATGGCGGCTACACCTTC; cdr3_aa: CASSPGVTTNGGYTF
clone_size: -; v_call: TRBV2; j_call: TRBJ2-3; d_call: -; cdr3_nt: TGTGCCAGCACTGGCAGGGTGATAGATACGCAGTATTTT; cdr3_aa: CASTGRVIDTQYF
clone_size: -; v_call: TRBV29-1; j_call: TRBJ2-3; d_call: -; cdr3_nt: TGCAGCGTCAAGCGGAGCCCCACAGATACGCAGTATTTT; cdr3_aa: CSVKRSPTDTQYF
clone_size: once; v_call: TRBV3-1/TRBV3-2; j_call: TRBJ1-5; d_call: -; cdr3_nt: TGTGCCAGCAGCCAAGAATGGGGGGAACAGCCCCAGCATTTT; cdr3_aa: CASSQEWGEQPQHF
clone_size: once; v_call: TRBV19; j_call: TRBJ2-2; d_call: TRBD1; cdr3_nt: TGTGCCAGTAGTCTTCCCCGGGGGACAGGACCGAACACCGGGGAGCTGTTTTTT; cdr3_aa: CASSLPRGTGPNTGELFF
clone_size: -; v_call: TRBV7-2; j_call: TRBJ2-5; d_call: -; cdr3_nt: TGTGCCAGCAGCGGTACAGGGATCCAAGAGACCCAGTACTTC; cdr3_aa: CASSGTGIQETQYF
clone_size: -; v_call: TRBV11-2; j_call: TRBJ2-7; d_call: -; cdr3_nt: TGTGCCAGCAGCCTGGACCTTCTTCAGGGGAAGACCTACGAGCAGTACTTC; cdr3_aa: CASSLDLLQGKTYEQYF
clone_size: -; v_call: TRBV23-1; j_call: TRBJ2-7; d_call: TRBD2; cdr3_nt: TGCGCCAGCAGTCAAGGACTAGCGGCGACTTACGAGCAGTACTTC; cdr3_aa: CASSQGLAATYEQYF
clone_size: -; v_call: TRBV7-3; j_call: TRBJ2-1; d_call: TRBD2; cdr3_nt: TGTGCCAGCAGCGGACTAGCGGGAGGGGAAGAGCAGTTCTTC; cdr3_aa: CASSGLAGGEEQFF
clone_size: -; v_call: TRBV3-1/TRBV3-2; j_call: TRBJ1-5; d_call: -; cdr3_nt: TGTGCCAGCAGCCAAGATTATAGCAATCAGCCCCAGCATTTT; cdr3_aa: CASSQDYSNQPQHF
clone_size: -; v_call: TRBV29-1; j_call: TRBJ2-5; d_call: -; cdr3_nt: TGCAGCGTTGTCCCCGTGGAGCAAGAGACCCAGTACTTC; cdr3_aa: CSVVPVEQETQYF
clone_size: -; v_call: TRBV2; j_call: TRBJ1-1; d_call: -; cdr3_nt: TGTGCCAGCAGTGGACAGATGAACACTGAAGCTTTCTTT; cdr3_aa: CASSGQMNTEAFF
clone_size: -; v_call: TRBV5-1; j_call: TRBJ2-1; d_call: -; cdr3_nt: TGCGCCAGCAGCTTGGCCCCGGGACAAACTACGGGCAATGAGCAGTTCTTC; cdr3_aa: CASSLAPGQTTGNEQFF
clone_size: -; v_call: TRBV6-5; j_call: TRBJ1-3; d_call: -; cdr3_nt: TGTGCCAGCAGTTACTCTAGTCGATCCTCTGGAAACACCATATATTTT; cdr3_aa: CASSYSSRSSGNTIYF
clone_size: -; v_call: TRBV28; j_call: TRBJ1-5; d_call: -; cdr3_nt: TGTGCCAGCAGTCTAGAATACCAGGGATTGGGTCAGCCCCAGCATTTT; cdr3_aa: CASSLEYQGLGQPQHF
clone_size: -; v_call: TRBV30; j_call: TRBJ2-5; d_call: -; cdr3_nt: TGTGCCTGCTCAAGGGGGGGAGAGACCCAGTACTTC; cdr3_aa: CACSRGGETQYF
clone_size: -; v_call: TRBV7-9; j_call: TRBJ1-5; d_call: -; cdr3_nt: TGTGCCAGCAGCTCGGACAGAAACTATCAGCCCCAGCATTTT; cdr3_aa: CASSSDRNYQPQHF
clone_size: -; v_call: TRBV14; j_call: TRBJ2-2; d_call: TRBD1; cdr3_nt: TGTGCCAGCAGCCAAGAAGACAGGGCCTACACCGGGGAGCTGTTTTTT; cdr3_aa: CASSQEDRAYTGELFF
clone_size: -; v_call: TRBV28; j_call: TRBJ1-2; d_call: -; cdr3_nt: TGTGCCAGCAGTTCAGGGTTACGCTACACCTTC; cdr3_aa: CASSSGLRYTF
clone_size: -; v_call: TRBV6-5; j_call: TRBJ1-3; d_call: -; cdr3_nt: TGTGCCAGCAGCTTCGACAGAACCTCTGGAAACACCATATATTTT; cdr3_aa: CASSFDRTSGNTIYF
clone_size: -; v_call: TRBV7-9; j_call: TRBJ1-2; d_call: -; cdr3_nt: TGTGCCAGCAGCTTAAACGGGGGCTATGGCTACACCTTC; cdr3_aa: CASSLNGGYGYTF
clone_size: once; v_call: TRBV3-1/TRBV3-2; j_call: TRBJ2-4; d_call: TRBD2; cdr3_nt: TGTGCCAGCAGCCAAGCGGCTAGCGGGACTGTCAAAAACATTCAGTACTTC; cdr3_aa: CASSQAASGTVKNIQYF
clone_size: -; v_call: TRBV5-5; j_call: TRBJ1-2; d_call: -; cdr3_nt: TGTGCCAGCAGCTTGGCAGTACAAGGTCGGGGGAAGGGCTACACCTTC; cdr3_aa: CASSLAVQGRGKGYTF
clone_size: -; v_call: TRBV3-1/TRBV3-2; j_call: TRBJ2-7; d_call: -; cdr3_nt: TGTGCCAGCAGCCACGGAGCGAGGAGCGACGAGCAGTACTTC; cdr3_aa: CASSHGARSDEQYF
clone_size: medium-sized; v_call: TRBV5-1; j_call: TRBJ2-2; d_call: -; cdr3_nt: TGCGCCAGCAGCTTAGAAACACAGGGCTCTACCGGGGAGCTGTTTTTT; cdr3_aa: CASSLETQGSTGELFF
clone_size: -; v_call: TRBV28; j_call: TRBJ2-5; d_call: TRBD2; cdr3_nt: TGTGCCAGCCGGTGGCGGCGGGAGGAGGGATGGGAGACCCAGTACTTC; cdr3_aa: CASRWRREEGWETQYF
clone_size: -; v_call: TRBV5-1; j_call: TRBJ1-4; d_call: TRBD1; cdr3_nt: TGCGCCAGCAGCCCACAGGGGGCTGCGGAACTGTTTTTT; cdr3_aa: CASSPQGAAELFF
clone_size: -; v_call: TRBV20-1; j_call: TRBJ1-1; d_call: -; cdr3_nt: TGCAGTGCACGCCCACAGTTTGAAGCTTTCTTT; cdr3_aa: CSARPQFEAFF
clone_size: -; v_call: TRBV3-1/TRBV3-2; j_call: TRBJ2-5; d_call: TRBD1; cdr3_nt: TGTGCCAGCAGCCAACTCCGGGACAGGGGGCAAGAGACCCAGTACTTC; cdr3_aa: CASSQLRDRGQETQYF
clone_size: -; v_call: TRBV9; j_call: TRBJ2-5; d_call: TRBD2; cdr3_nt: TGTGCCAGCAGCGCCTTGGGACTAGCGGGAAAAGAGACCCAGTACTTC; cdr3_aa: CASSALGLAGKETQYF
clone_size: -; v_call: TRBV18; j_call: TRBJ1-5; d_call: TRBD1; cdr3_nt: TGTGCCAGCTCAGACCAGGGGACAGCTAGCAATCAGCCCCAGCATTTT; cdr3_aa: CASSDQGTASNQPQHF
clone_size: -; v_call: TRBV5-1; j_call: TRBJ2-7; d_call: -; cdr3_nt: TGCGCCAGCAGAGACCCAACAGGTTTCGAGCAGTACTTC; cdr3_aa: CASRDPTGFEQYF
clone_size: once; v_call: TRBV5-1; j_call: TRBJ2-3; d_call: -; cdr3_nt: TGCGCCAGCAGCATGCAGGGGATTGGGACAGATACGCAGTATTTT; cdr3_aa: CASSMQGIGTDTQYF
clone_size: -; v_call: TRBV6-6; j_call: TRBJ1-1; d_call: -; cdr3_nt: TGTGCCAGCAGTTACGCCCAGGGTCTCTCTCAAGCTTTCTTT; cdr3_aa: CASSYAQGLSQAFF
clone_size: -; v_call: TRBV11-2; j_call: TRBJ1-2; d_call: -; cdr3_nt: TGTGCCAGCAGCTTAGCGAACTTCTATGGCTACACCTTC; cdr3_aa: CASSLANFYGYTF
clone_size: -; v_call: TRBV15; j_call: TRBJ2-7; d_call: TRBD1; cdr3_nt: TGTGCCACCAGCCAGGGACAGGGTTACTACGAGCAGTACTTC; cdr3_aa: CATSQGQGYYEQYF
clone_size: -; v_call: TRBV6-4; j_call: TRBJ1-5; d_call: -; cdr3_nt: TGTGCCAGCAGTGACAGACTATTAAATCAGCCCCAGCATTTT; cdr3_aa: CASSDRLLNQPQHF
clone_size: once; v_call: TRBV6-1; j_call: TRBJ1-1; d_call: -; cdr3_nt: TGTGCCAGCAGTGAAGCGCGACACAGGAACACTGAAGCTTTCTTT; cdr3_aa: CASSEARHRNTEAFF
clone_size: -; v_call: TRBV6-5; j_call: TRBJ2-1; d_call: -; cdr3_nt: TGTGCCAGCAGGGATAGGAGCTCCTACAATGAGCAGTTCTTC; cdr3_aa: CASRDRSSYNEQFF
clone_size: -; v_call: TRBV18; j_call: TRBJ1-1; d_call: -; cdr3_nt: TGTGCCAGCTCCCGTGGACAGACCGCCACTGAAGCTTTCTTT; cdr3_aa: CASSRGQTATEAFF